This TCR beta chain was documented in a study of T cell repertoires in cytomegalovirus infection. The overall study: Public signatures in TCR beta pointed to CMV infection and matching HLA type.

There are a few counts of this clonotype. The target antigen is unknown. Each CDR3 protein is one row after TCRdb ran MiXCR on the reads. In the table there are hundreds of thousands of distinct CDR3 sequences, about 30% of which are singletons. Germline V gene lookup returns CDR1 ENHRY and CDR2 SYGVKD. Between the trimmed V and J ends, which lost 2 bases and 7 bases, there was a span of 12 bases. The CDR3 has 14 residues. The sequence was obtained from a human donor in good health (CMV status not recorded). Some clones in this sample may be carry-over from other donors' samples. The V gene is TRBV10-3, the J gene TRBJ1-5; D not certain. The material sequenced was cultured PBMCs, taken from culture after CMV antigen stimulation. CDR3 coding DNA: TGTGCCATCAGTGAGATGGCAGGTACCCAGCCCCAGCATTTT. Amino acids: CAISEMAGTQPQHF.